This T cell receptor (beta chain) appears in the sequencing data of a study of blood T cell repertoires in COVID-19. The table came from immunoSEQ multiplex PCR; TCRdb's copy has only in-frame clones and leaves some out. The sample gives some 50,000 clones, more than 80% of which show up once; 6.4% is in the top ten. The ends lost 6 bases at V and 7 bases at J; junction bases unmatched: 6. CDR3 length: 13 amino acids. In germline, CDR1 is MDHEN, CDR2 SYDVKM. The rearrangement uses TRBV28 and TRBJ1-5; 7 bases line up with TRBD1. The source of this sequence is a man aged 65 to 85 with active COVID-19. Sequencing was carried out using peripheral blood. In DNA, the CDR3 is TGTGCCAGCAGGACAGGGAATAGGCAGCCCCAGCATTTT. Translated, it gives CASRTGNRQPQHF.